This record concerns one T cell receptor (beta chain) sequence. Its antigen remains undetermined. One base away there is no much larger clone; base qualities are not given. V loses 3 bases at its end and J loses 6 bases; junction bases beyond the gene matches: 8. The CDR3 sequence holds 15 residues, the cysteine and phenylalanine included. Only the CDR3 portion is preserved as DNA: 45 bases, with reading frame beginning at the first base. Via the germline V gene (reference sequence), CDR1 is LNHDA and CDR2 SQIVND. The TCR beta CDR3 regions were amplified from RNA transcripts. The TCR CDR3 was subjected to a first round of RT-PCR using the HTBI primer set and the Qiagen OneStep RT-PCR kit. Libraries were constructed in a second round of multiplex PCR, after which size selection and purification were carried out. Libraries were sequenced paired-end with 100 bp reads on an Illumina HiSeq2000. The paper's processing steps were these. SOAPnuke was used to process the raw data, with reads discarded if the reads contained adapters or uncalled bases, had a mean Phred below 15, or lacked an exact constant-primer or identifier match. COPE v1.2.5 was used to merge the high-quality paired reads, and each unique nucleotide sequence was defined as a clonotype. Clonotypes were aligned to IMGT TRBV, TRBD and TRBJ reference segments using MiTCR v1.1. Analysis was restricted to V-J combinations with a frequency above 0.0001, which covered about 99% of repertoires. The TCS score was defined as the ratio of F50 (clonal expansion) to E x V (chaos), calculated using BLOSUM62-based TCRdist between CDR3 peptides within each V-J. Welch's t-statistics and random forest reduced roughly 540 V-J features to 13, which were used in a naive Bayes classifier (R e1071). Through fastp at Q25 and MiXCR, TCRdb rebuilt clones from the public reads, retaining in-frame beta chains. Under each unique CDR3 protein, matching rows form one entry showing the most common genes and DNA. These V and J calls are TCRdb output, not the study's own analysis. The sample table contains under 350,000 distinct CDR3 sequences; only one count was recorded for 18% of them. The ten largest account for about 53% of the sample.

These data come from a study of T cells in Graves' hyperthyroidism and ophthalmopathy (dated by TCRdb to between 2019 and 2020). Background for the entire study: Peripheral blood was collected at initial diagnosis, before any treatment. To identify distinguishing TCR V-J signatures, a discovery cohort of some 99 patients was used, comprising roughly 45 with Graves' ophthalmopathy and some 57 with stable Graves' hyperthyroidism. Whether ophthalmopathy could be predicted prospectively was tested in an independent validation cohort made up of 18 hyperthyroidism patients plus 17 patients who later progressed to ophthalmopathy. The 100 discovery patients were divided at random into training and test sets in a 7:3 ratio. Thyroid tissue and blood T-cell repertoires from over 5 Graves' hyperthyroidism patients were also compared in the study. Once sampling was done, hyperthyroidism patients were given methimazole at a starting dose of 30 mg daily, whereas ophthalmopathy patients were given high-dose intravenous methylprednisolone. TCR Vbeta CDR3 sequencing of 120 to 150 peripheral blood samples (approximately 44 ophthalmopathy, 75 to 80 hyperthyroidism and some 17 progressor patients) is reported in the paper. What the study reported, not specific to this receptor: Blood samples also contained most of the expanded thyroid clonotypes (frequency above 0.001), which suggests that blood repertoires may reflect thyroid immune responses. During validation, the model predicted progression to ophthalmopathy a median of approximately 6 months ahead of onset, with around 71% sensitivity and 72% to 80% specificity. Sample size was not statistically predetermined, and investigators were not blinded to group allocation. A model built on a 13 V-J signature distinguished ophthalmopathy from stable hyperthyroidism, reaching 87.88% sensitivity and about 81% specificity in cross-validation and 80%/75% in testing.

Graves' hyperthyroidism was defined as stable when no progression to ophthalmopathy occurred over 18 months of follow-up. Hyperthyroidism patients were aged 18 to 65 years and newly diagnosed, with disease duration of less than 2 months. Exclusion was applied to patients with uncontrolled infections, other autoimmune diseases, pregnancy or lactation. Clinical symptoms, serum thyroxine and TRAb, thyroid ultrasound, and orbital computed tomography formed the basis for the diagnoses. PBMCs were separated from 10 ml of fresh peripheral blood using Ficoll-Paque density gradient centrifugation. Trizol reagent was used to extract total RNA, and RNA quality was then checked on an Agilent 2100 Bioanalyzer.

The sample taken for sequencing was blood. This chain is built from TRBV19 and TRBJ2-3; 8 bases in the middle match TRBD2. This clonotype was obtained from a woman between 45 and 65 years old with Graves' hyperthyroidism. The CDR3 region has the sequence CASSITSGSPDTQYF. The sequenced DNA: TGTGCCAGTAGTATCACCAGCGGGAGTCCCGATACGCAGTATTTT.